These T cell receptor beta chains were read from a single sample in a study of CD8 T cells in Susac syndrome. TCRdb reprocessed the immunoSEQ multiplex PCR reads via MiXCR and lists one record per CDR3 protein. Of about 73,000 distinct CDR3 sequences in the sample, about 94% are singletons; the top ten hold 0.35% to 0.5%. The sequencing sample was made of CD8+ T cells from PBMCs. The receptors shown here come from a human donor with multiple sclerosis. CDR3s include the opening cysteine and the closing phenylalanine or tryptophan. A D gene is named only where the DNA matches it firmly. Only part of the rows carry a size: once, few, many, or a class if the clone is expanded.

D: -; V: TRBV23-1; size: -; J: TRBJ1-5; DNA: TGCGCCAGCAGTCACTGGCATAGCAATCAGCCCCAGCATTTT; CDR3: CASSHWHSNQPQHF
D: TRBD1; V: TRBV5-1; size: -; J: TRBJ2-2; DNA: TGCGCCAGCAGCATATGGACAGGACAGGGCAATACCGGGGAGCTGTTTTTT; CDR3: CASSIWTGQGNTGELFF
D: TRBD2; V: TRBV5-1; size: -; J: TRBJ2-3; DNA: TGCGCCAGCAGCTACGACTTTCGACTAGCGGGAACAGATACGCAGTATTTT; CDR3: CASSYDFRLAGTDTQYF
D: -; V: TRBV7-6; size: few; J: TRBJ1-1; DNA: TGTGCCAGCAGCTTAGTCCCGGGGGGCCGGAGGGACACTGAAGCTTTCTTT; CDR3: CASSLVPGGRRDTEAFF
D: TRBD2; V: TRBV19; size: once; J: TRBJ2-1; DNA: TGTGCCAGTAGTGTGGCGGGGGGTGAGCAGTTCTTC; CDR3: CASSVAGGEQFF
D: -; V: TRBV24-1; size: -; J: TRBJ1-5; DNA: TGTGCCACCAGTGCCGGATCCCGGGGGCCCCAGCATTTT; CDR3: CATSAGSRGPQHF
D: TRBD1; V: TRBV7-3; size: once; J: TRBJ2-5; DNA: TGTGCCAGCAGCCCAGCCGGGACAGGGGGTGGAGAGACCCAGTACTTC; CDR3: CASSPAGTGGGETQYF
D: -; V: TRBV4-1; size: -; J: TRBJ1-4; DNA: TGCGCCAGCAGCCAGGAACGGGCAGAGGATGAAAAACTGTTTTTT; CDR3: CASSQERAEDEKLFF
D: TRBD1; V: TRBV5-1; size: once; J: TRBJ2-5; DNA: TGCGCCAGCAGCTTGACAGGGGCTCAAGAGACCCAGTACTTC; CDR3: CASSLTGAQETQYF
D: -; V: TRBV28; size: -; J: TRBJ1-2; DNA: TGTGCCAGCAGTTTATGGAAGCCCCAGGGCAACTATGGCTACACCTTC; CDR3: CASSLWKPQGNYGYTF
D: -; V: TRBV4-3; size: -; J: TRBJ2-2; DNA: TGCGCCAGCAGTCAAGACGGGACATCAGACACCGGGGAGCTGTTTTTT; CDR3: CASSQDGTSDTGELFF
D: -; V: TRBV5-1; size: -; J: TRBJ2-3; DNA: TGCGCCAGCAGCTTCTGGAGGCGGTCCACAGATACGCAGTATTTT; CDR3: CASSFWRRSTDTQYF
D: -; V: TRBV29-1; size: -; J: TRBJ1-2; DNA: TGCAGCGTTGTTAAAGGGCTTGGCTACACCTTC; CDR3: CSVVKGLGYTF
D: -; V: TRBV19; size: -; J: TRBJ1-1; DNA: TGTGCCAGTAGTATGCTGAACACTGAAGCTTTCTTT; CDR3: CASSMLNTEAFF
D: -; V: TRBV5-5; size: -; J: TRBJ2-5; DNA: TGTGCCAGCAGCTTGGGGTACCAAGAGACCCAGTACTTC; CDR3: CASSLGYQETQYF
D: -; V: TRBV6-5; size: -; J: TRBJ1-1; DNA: TGTGCCAGCACTCTTGCAAAGGCCACTGAAGCTTTCTTT; CDR3: CASTLAKATEAFF
D: TRBD1; V: TRBV15; size: -; J: TRBJ1-5; DNA: TGTGCCACCAGCCGACAGGGGAATCAGCCCCAGCATTTT; CDR3: CATSRQGNQPQHF
D: TRBD2; V: TRBV4-3; size: -; J: TRBJ2-3; DNA: TGCGCCAGCAGCCAAGAGGGAAGCGGGGGCCGCACAGATACGCAGTATTTT; CDR3: CASSQEGSGGRTDTQYF
D: -; V: TRBV28; size: -; J: TRBJ2-3; DNA: TGTGCCAGCAGCCGCCGGGGCCAGTATTTT; CDR3: CASSRRGQYF
D: TRBD1; V: TRBV11-2; size: -; J: TRBJ2-1; DNA: TGTGCCAGCAGCTTGACAGGGGGAACCTACAATGAGCAGTTCTTC; CDR3: CASSLTGGTYNEQFF
D: -; V: TRBV9; size: -; J: TRBJ2-1; DNA: TGTGCCAGCAGCGTGTTTTCAGGGAAAGGGAGTGAGCAGTTCTTC; CDR3: CASSVFSGKGSEQFF
D: -; V: TRBV6-1; size: -; J: TRBJ2-7; DNA: TGTGCCAGCAGTGATTCAGAATACTACGAGCAGTACTTC; CDR3: CASSDSEYYEQYF
D: TRBD1; V: TRBV7-3; size: -; J: TRBJ1-1; DNA: TGTGCCAGCAGACTGAACAGGGGAAAAGAAACTGAAGCTTTCTTT; CDR3: CASRLNRGKETEAFF
D: TRBD2; V: TRBV12-5; size: -; J: TRBJ2-3; DNA: TGTGCTAGTGGTTTTCGTTCTAGCGGGGATGCAGATACGCAGTATTTT; CDR3: CASGFRSSGDADTQYF
D: TRBD1; V: TRBV4-3; size: -; J: TRBJ2-7; DNA: TGCGCCAGCAGCCACGGGACAGGGGGCTCCTACGAGCAGTACTTC; CDR3: CASSHGTGGSYEQYF
D: TRBD1; V: TRBV9; size: -; J: TRBJ2-1; DNA: TGTGCCAGCAGCGGATCTGGGACAGGGGCAAGGCAGTTCTTC; CDR3: CASSGSGTGARQFF
D: -; V: TRBV6-1; size: -; J: TRBJ1-2; DNA: TGTGCCAGCATCACGGGCGACTATGGCTACACCTTC; CDR3: CASITGDYGYTF
D: -; V: TRBV19; size: -; J: TRBJ1-2; DNA: TGTGCCAGTAGTTCCCACACAGGGTTGTCGAACTATGGCTACACCTTC; CDR3: CASSSHTGLSNYGYTF
D: TRBD1; V: TRBV6-5; size: -; J: TRBJ1-1; DNA: TGTGCCAGCAGACAGACAGGGGCTGAAGCTTTCTTT; CDR3: CASRQTGAEAFF
D: -; V: TRBV6-2/TRBV6-3; size: once; J: TRBJ1-2; DNA: TGTGCCAGCAGTTCTTGGACAGCTGGGGGCTATGGCTACACCTTC; CDR3: CASSSWTAGGYGYTF
D: -; V: TRBV20-1; size: -; J: TRBJ1-2; DNA: TGCAGTGCTATACAGGATGGCTACACCTTC; CDR3: CSAIQDGYTF
D: TRBD1; V: TRBV27; size: -; J: TRBJ1-1; DNA: TGTGCCAGCAGGCGAGACAGGGGCCCACCGAACACTGAAGCTTTCTTT; CDR3: CASRRDRGPPNTEAFF
D: -; V: TRBV20-1; size: once; J: TRBJ2-7; DNA: TGCAGTGCTAAGACAGGCTCCTACGAGCAGTACTTC; CDR3: CSAKTGSYEQYF
D: TRBD2; V: TRBV20-1; size: -; J: TRBJ2-1; DNA: TGCAGTGCTAGAGATATTCGGAGTAGCGGGAGATATACAAATGAGCAGTTCTTC; CDR3: CSARDIRSSGRYTNEQFF
D: -; V: TRBV7-9; size: -; J: TRBJ2-7; DNA: TGTGCCAGCAGCTTAGGTTCCAAAGCCTACGAGCAGTACTTC; CDR3: CASSLGSKAYEQYF
D: -; V: TRBV30; size: -; J: TRBJ2-1; DNA: TGTGCCTGGAGTAACAGGACACGGTCGGCCTACAATGAGCAGTTCTTC; CDR3: CAWSNRTRSAYNEQFF